Sequencing of this T cell receptor (beta chain) was carried out in a study of cytomegalovirus exposure and HLA in healthy donors. Broader study findings: The authors confirmed in vitro that a few CMV-associated chains were specific for CMV antigens. Cytomegalovirus association was listed for 170 or so TCR beta chains.

On this clone itself: Its target is unknown.

Measured with immunoSEQ multiplex PCR; TCRdb has only the in-frame clones, and not every one. The sample consists of 160,000 or so clones, about 89% of them appearing once. The approximately 120-subject validation cohort, separate from the roughly 700-subject first cohort, included the donors. In germline, CDR1 is SEHNR, CDR2 FQNEAQ (reference sequence). The junction had 8 bases not matched to a gene; V was cut back by 2 bases and J by 8 bases. The CDR3 is 16 residues long. This TCR was sampled from a man aged 18 to 29 in good health and CMV-seropositive. V is TRBV7-9 and J is TRBJ2-1, with TRBD2 matching 11 bases. What was sequenced was PBMCs. CDR3 sequence: CASSLLSASGRYEQFF. As DNA, the CDR3 is TGTGCCAGCAGCTTATTGTCGGCTAGCGGGAGGTATGAGCAGTTCTTC.